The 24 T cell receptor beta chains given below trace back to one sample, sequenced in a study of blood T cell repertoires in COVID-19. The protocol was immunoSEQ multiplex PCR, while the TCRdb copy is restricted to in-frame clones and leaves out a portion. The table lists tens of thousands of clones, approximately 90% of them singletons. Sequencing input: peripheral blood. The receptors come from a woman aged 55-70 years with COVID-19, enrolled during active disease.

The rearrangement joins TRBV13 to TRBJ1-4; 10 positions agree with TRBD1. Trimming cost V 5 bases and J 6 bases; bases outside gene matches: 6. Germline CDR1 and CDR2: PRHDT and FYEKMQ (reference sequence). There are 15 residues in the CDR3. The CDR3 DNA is TGTGCCAGCAGCCTAAGGACAGGGGGTGATGAAAAACTGTTTTTT. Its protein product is CASSLRTGGDEKLFF.

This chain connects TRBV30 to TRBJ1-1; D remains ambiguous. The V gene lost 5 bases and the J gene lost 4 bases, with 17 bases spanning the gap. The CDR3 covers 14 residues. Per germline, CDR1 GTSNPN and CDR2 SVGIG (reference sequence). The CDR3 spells CAWVPRGWGTEAFF. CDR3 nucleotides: TGTGCCTGGGTACCGCGGGGATGGGGCACTGAAGCTTTCTTT.

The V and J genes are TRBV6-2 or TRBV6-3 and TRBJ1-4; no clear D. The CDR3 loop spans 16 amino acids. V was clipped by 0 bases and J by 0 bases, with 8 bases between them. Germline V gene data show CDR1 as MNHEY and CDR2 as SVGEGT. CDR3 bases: TGTGCCAGCAGTTACTCCGAGGGCACAACTAATGAAAAACTGTTTTTT. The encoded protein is CASSYSEGTTNEKLFF.

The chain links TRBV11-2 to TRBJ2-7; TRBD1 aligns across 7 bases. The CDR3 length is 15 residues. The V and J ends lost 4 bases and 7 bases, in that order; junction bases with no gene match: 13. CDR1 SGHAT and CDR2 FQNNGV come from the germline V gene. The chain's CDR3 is CASSSGQFTGWEQYF. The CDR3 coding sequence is TGTGCCAGCAGCTCGGGACAGTTCACTGGATGGGAGCAGTACTTC. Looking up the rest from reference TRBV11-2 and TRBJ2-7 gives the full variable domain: EAGVAQSPRYKIIEKRQSVAFWCNPISGHATLYWYQQILGQGPKLLIQFQNNGVVDDSQLPKDRFSAERLKGVDSTLKIQPAKLEDSAVYLCASSSGQFTGWEQYFGPGTRLTVT.

CDR3 bases: TGTGCCAGCAGCTTAGTAGTTGCGGGATCCTCTTCCTACAATGAGCAGTTCTTC. Amino acids: CASSLVVAGSSSYNEQFF. The chain has TRBV11-2 and TRBJ2-1, with D possibly TRBD2 on 6 matching bases. The CDR3 runs to 18 residues. Trimming cost V 1 base and J 1 base, with 17 bases left between them. CDR1 and CDR2 from the germline V gene are SGHAT and FQNNGV.

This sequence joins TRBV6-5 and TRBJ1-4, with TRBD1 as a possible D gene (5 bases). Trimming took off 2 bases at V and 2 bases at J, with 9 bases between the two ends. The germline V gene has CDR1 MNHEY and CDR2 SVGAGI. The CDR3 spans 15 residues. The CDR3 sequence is CASSYRGSTNEKLFF. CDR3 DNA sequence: TGTGCCAGCAGTTACAGGGGATCCACTAATGAAAAACTGTTTTTT.

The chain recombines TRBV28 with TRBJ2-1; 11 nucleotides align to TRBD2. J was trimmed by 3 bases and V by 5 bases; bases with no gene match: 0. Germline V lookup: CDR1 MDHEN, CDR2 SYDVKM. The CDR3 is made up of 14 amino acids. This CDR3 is CASSLAGGYNEQFF. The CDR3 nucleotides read TGTGCCAGCAGTCTAGCGGGAGGCTACAATGAGCAGTTCTTC.

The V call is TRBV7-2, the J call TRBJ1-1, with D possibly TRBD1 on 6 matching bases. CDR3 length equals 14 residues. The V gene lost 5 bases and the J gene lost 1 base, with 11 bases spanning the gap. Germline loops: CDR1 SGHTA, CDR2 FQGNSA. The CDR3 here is CASSVQTGNTEAFF. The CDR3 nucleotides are TGTGCCAGCAGCGTCCAGACAGGGAACACTGAAGCTTTCTTT.

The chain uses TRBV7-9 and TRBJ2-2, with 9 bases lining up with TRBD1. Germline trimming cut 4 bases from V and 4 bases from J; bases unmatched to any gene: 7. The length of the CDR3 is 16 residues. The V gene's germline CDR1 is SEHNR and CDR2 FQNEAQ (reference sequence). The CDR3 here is CASSSPGQGSTGELFF. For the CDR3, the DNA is TGTGCCAGCAGCTCCCCGGGACAGGGAAGCACCGGGGAGCTGTTTTTT.

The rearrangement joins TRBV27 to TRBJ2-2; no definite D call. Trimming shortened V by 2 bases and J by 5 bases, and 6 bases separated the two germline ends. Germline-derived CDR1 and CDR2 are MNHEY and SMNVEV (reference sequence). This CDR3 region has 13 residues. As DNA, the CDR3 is TGTGCCAGCAGTTTAACATGGACCGGGGAGCTGTTTTTT. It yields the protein CASSLTWTGELFF.

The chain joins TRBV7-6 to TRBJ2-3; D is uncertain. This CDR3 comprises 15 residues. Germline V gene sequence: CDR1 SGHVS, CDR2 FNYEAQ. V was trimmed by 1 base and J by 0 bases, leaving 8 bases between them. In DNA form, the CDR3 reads TGTGCCAGCAGCTTAGTTCCCCAAAGCACAGATACGCAGTATTTT. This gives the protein CASSLVPQSTDTQYF.

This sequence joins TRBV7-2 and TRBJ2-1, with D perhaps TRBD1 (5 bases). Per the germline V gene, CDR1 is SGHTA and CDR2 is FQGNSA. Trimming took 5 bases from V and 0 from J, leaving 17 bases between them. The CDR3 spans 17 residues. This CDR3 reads CASSKRPTVSSYNEQFF. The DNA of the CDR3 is TGTGCCAGCAGCAAGCGCCCGACAGTTAGCTCCTACAATGAGCAGTTCTTC.

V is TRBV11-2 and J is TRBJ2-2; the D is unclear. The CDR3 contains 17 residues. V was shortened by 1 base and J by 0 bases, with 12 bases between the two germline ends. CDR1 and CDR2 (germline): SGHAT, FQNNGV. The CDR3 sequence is CASSLVPLLANTGELFF. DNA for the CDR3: TGTGCCAGCAGCTTAGTACCCCTATTGGCGAACACCGGGGAGCTGTTTTTT.

The CDR3 DNA reads as TGTGCCATCAGTAGCGCTAGCGGGAGGGCCTACAATGAGCAGTTCTTC. Translating it yields CAISSASGRAYNEQFF. The chain links TRBV10-3 to TRBJ2-1; 12 nucleotides match TRBD2. The length of the CDR3 is 16 residues. With V trimmed by 5 bases and J by 2 bases, 4 bases remained unmatched. Germline CDR1 is ENHRY and CDR2 is SYGVKD.

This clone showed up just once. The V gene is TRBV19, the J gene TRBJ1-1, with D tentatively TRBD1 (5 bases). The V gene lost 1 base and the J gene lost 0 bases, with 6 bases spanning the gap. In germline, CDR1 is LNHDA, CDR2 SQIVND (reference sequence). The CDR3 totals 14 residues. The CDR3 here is CASSIGGVNTEAFF. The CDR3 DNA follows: TGTGCCAGTAGTATAGGGGGGGTGAACACTGAAGCTTTCTTT.

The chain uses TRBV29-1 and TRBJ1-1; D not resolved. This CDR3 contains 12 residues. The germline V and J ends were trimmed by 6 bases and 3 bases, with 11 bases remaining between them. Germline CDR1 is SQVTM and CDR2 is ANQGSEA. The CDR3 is CSVDPEDTEAFF. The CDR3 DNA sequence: TGCAGCGTAGATCCCGAGGACACTGAAGCTTTCTTT.

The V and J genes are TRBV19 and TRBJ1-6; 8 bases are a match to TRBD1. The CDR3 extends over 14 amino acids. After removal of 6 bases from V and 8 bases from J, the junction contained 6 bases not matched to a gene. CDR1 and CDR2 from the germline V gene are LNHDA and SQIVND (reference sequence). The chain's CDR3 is CASSRDRGYSPLHF. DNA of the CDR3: TGTGCCAGTAGCAGAGACAGGGGATATTCACCCCTCCACTTT. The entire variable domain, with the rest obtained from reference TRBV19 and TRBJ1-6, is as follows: DGGITQSPKYLFRKEGQNVTLSCEQNLNHDAMYWYRQDPGQGLRLIYYSQIVNDFQKGDIAEGYSVSREKKESFPLTVTSAQKNPTAFYLCASSRDRGYSPLHFGNGTRLTVT.

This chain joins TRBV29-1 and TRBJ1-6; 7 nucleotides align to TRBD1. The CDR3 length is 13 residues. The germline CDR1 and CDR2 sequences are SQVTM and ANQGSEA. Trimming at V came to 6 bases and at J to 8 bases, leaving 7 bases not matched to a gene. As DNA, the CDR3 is TGCAGCGTCACGGACAGGCCCGATTCACCCCTCCACTTT. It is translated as CSVTDRPDSPLHF.

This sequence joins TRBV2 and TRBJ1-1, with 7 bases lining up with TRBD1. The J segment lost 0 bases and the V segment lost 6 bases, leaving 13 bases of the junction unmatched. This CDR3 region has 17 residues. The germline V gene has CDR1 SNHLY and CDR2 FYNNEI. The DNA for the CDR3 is TGTGCCAGCAGGTACCGACAGGGTAAACAATTGAACACTGAAGCTTTCTTT. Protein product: CASRYRQGKQLNTEAFF. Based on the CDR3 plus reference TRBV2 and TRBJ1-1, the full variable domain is EPEVTQTPSHQVTQMGQEVILRCVPISNHLYFYWYRQILGQKVEFLVSFYNNEISEKSEIFDDQFSVERPDGSNFTLKIRSTKLEDSAMYFCASRYRQGKQLNTEAFFGQGTRLTVV.

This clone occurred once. The CDR3 bases are TGTGCCAGCAGCTTCCAAGCGGGAATCGGGGCAGATACGCAGTATTTT. It translates to CASSFQAGIGADTQYF. The chain links TRBV11-2 to TRBJ2-3; 7 nucleotides match TRBD2. The germline CDR1 and CDR2 sequences are SGHAT and FQNNGV. This CDR3 contains 16 residues. Trimming at V came to 3 bases and at J to 4 bases, leaving 10 bases not matched to a gene.

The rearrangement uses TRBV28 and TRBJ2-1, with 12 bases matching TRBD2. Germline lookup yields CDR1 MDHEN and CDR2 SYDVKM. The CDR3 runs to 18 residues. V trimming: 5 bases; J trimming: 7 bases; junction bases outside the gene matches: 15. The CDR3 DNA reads TGTGCCAGCAGTATATCTCCCGGGACTAGCGGGTTCGCAAATGAGCAGTTCTTC. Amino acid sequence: CASSISPGTSGFANEQFF.

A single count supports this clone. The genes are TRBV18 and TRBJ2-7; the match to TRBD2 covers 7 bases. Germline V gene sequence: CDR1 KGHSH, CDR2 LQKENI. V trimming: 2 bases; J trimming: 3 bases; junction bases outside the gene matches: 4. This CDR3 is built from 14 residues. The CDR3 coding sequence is TGTGCCAGCTCACCAAAGCGGGGAAGCTACGAGCAGTACTTC. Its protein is CASSPKRGSYEQYF.

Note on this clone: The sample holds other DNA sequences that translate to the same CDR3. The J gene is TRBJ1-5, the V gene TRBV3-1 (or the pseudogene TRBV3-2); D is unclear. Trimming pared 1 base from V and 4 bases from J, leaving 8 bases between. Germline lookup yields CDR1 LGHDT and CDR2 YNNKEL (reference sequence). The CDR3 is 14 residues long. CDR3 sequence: CASSQAGSNQPQHF. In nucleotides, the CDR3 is TGTGCCAGCAGCCAAGCGGGGTCGAATCAGCCCCAGCATTTT.

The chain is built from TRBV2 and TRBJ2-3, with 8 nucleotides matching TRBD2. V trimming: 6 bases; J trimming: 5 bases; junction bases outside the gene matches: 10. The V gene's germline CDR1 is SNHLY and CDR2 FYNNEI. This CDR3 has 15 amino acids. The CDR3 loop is CASRTSGTAVDTQYF. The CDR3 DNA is TGTGCCAGCAGAACTAGCGGCACAGCGGTAGATACGCAGTATTTT.